The 28 T cell receptor beta chains given below trace back to one sample, sequenced in a study of T cell responses to AZD1222 COVID-19 vaccine. Sequenced by immunoSEQ multiplex PCR; TCRdb stores in-frame clones only, minus some. The table records around 160,000 clones, roughly 80% of them present only once. Here the sequenced sample was peripheral blood, taken on day 0 of MenACWY control vaccination. These receptors came from an adult in good health.

V and J are TRBV27 and TRBJ2-2; 9 bases map to TRBD1. V shed 4 bases and J 7 bases; nucleotides not matched to a gene: 16. CDR1 and CDR2 (germline): MNHEY, SMNVEV (reference sequence). The CDR3 runs 18 residues. The CDR3 here is CASSSPPGTGNHGGELFF. CDR3 DNA: TGTGCCAGCAGTTCACCGCCCGGGACAGGGAATCATGGCGGGGAGCTGTTTTTT.

The chain employs TRBV3-1 (or the pseudogene TRBV3-2) and TRBJ1-1; perhaps TRBD1 as D (5 bases). CDR3 length: 12 amino acids. V was shortened by 6 bases and J by 5 bases, with 10 bases between the two germline ends. In germline, CDR1 is LGHDT, CDR2 YNNKEL (reference sequence). In DNA form, the CDR3 reads TGTGCCAGCAGACTGGGGGGGACTGAAGCTTTCTTT. As protein: CASRLGGTEAFF.

The chain has TRBV27 and TRBJ2-2; no reliable D call. Trimming removed 0 bases from V and 7 bases from J, with 12 bases in between. Per the germline V gene, CDR1 is MNHEY and CDR2 is SMNVEV (reference sequence). The CDR3 is made up of 15 amino acids. The CDR3 region is CASSLSKWGSGELFF. DNA of the CDR3: TGTGCCAGCAGTTTATCGAAGTGGGGAAGCGGGGAGCTGTTTTTT.

This clone was found a few times. The rearrangement joins TRBV7-9 to TRBJ1-2, with TRBD1 as a possible D gene (5 bases). The CDR3 has 13 amino acids. Germline CDR1 SEHNR, CDR2 FQNEAQ (reference sequence). Trimming stripped 0 bases from V and 6 bases from J, with 8 bases between. The CDR3 DNA is TGTGCCAGCAGCTTAGCAGGGGCGAATGGCTACACCTTC. Translating gives CASSLAGANGYTF.

The V call is TRBV6-6, the J call TRBJ1-2; 7 bases are a match to TRBD1. The CDR3 has 12 amino acids. The V and J ends lost 10 bases and 2 bases, in that order; junction bases with no gene match: 4. Germline V gives CDR1 MNHNY, CDR2 SVGAGI (reference sequence). For the CDR3, the DNA is TGTGCCACCTCAGGGGGAAACTATGGCTACACCTTC. This gives the protein CATSGGNYGYTF.

The V and J genes are TRBV27 and TRBJ2-5, with TRBD1 matching over 10 bases. The germline gives CDR1 MNHEY, CDR2 SMNVEV (reference sequence). The junction had 7 bases not matched to a gene; V was cut back by 5 bases and J by 7 bases. This CDR3 has 14 residues. The CDR3 loop is CASSPGQGEGTQYF. The CDR3 bases are TGTGCCAGCAGTCCTGGACAGGGGGAAGGGACCCAGTACTTC.

The V and J genes are TRBV5-1 and TRBJ1-1, with 7 bases that match TRBD1. The germline V gene has CDR1 SGHRS and CDR2 YFSETQ. The CDR3 totals 14 residues. V shed 4 bases and J 4 bases; nucleotides not matched to a gene: 7. This CDR3 reads CASSTTGRSTEAFF. The CDR3 coding sequence is TGCGCCAGCAGCACGACAGGGAGGAGCACTGAAGCTTTCTTT.

The rearrangement uses TRBV6-6 and TRBJ1-3, with 8 bases lining up with TRBD1. Losses at the gene ends were 4 bases for V and 2 bases for J; bases not matched to a gene: 4. Germline CDR1 and CDR2: MNHNY and SVGAGI (reference sequence). This CDR3 spans 15 amino acids. CDR3 bases: TGTGCCAGCAGTTCCAGGGGGCAGGCTGGAAACACCATATATTTT. Its protein is CASSSRGQAGNTIYF.

The V and J genes are TRBV28 and TRBJ1-1; D not certain. The CDR3 totals 15 residues. With 5 bases removed from V and 3 bases from J, the gap between germline ends came to 16 bases. Germline CDR1 and CDR2: MDHEN and SYDVKM. The chain's CDR3 is CASSPPLTGHTEAFF. CDR3 sequence (DNA): TGTGCCAGCAGTCCCCCCCTGACTGGCCACACTGAAGCTTTCTTT.

V usage is TRBV7-6 and J usage is TRBJ2-3; 8 nucleotides align to TRBD1. The V segment lost 5 bases and the J segment 2 bases; nucleotides outside the gene matches: 9. Germline CDR1 and CDR2: SGHVS and FNYEAQ. The CDR3 length is 16 residues. The chain's CDR3 is CASSKRQGRVTDTQYF. The CDR3 nucleotides are TGTGCCAGCAGCAAGAGACAGGGGAGAGTCACAGATACGCAGTATTTT.

The rearrangement uses TRBV9 and TRBJ2-1; TRBD1 aligns across 12 bases. The CDR3 runs to 15 residues. Germline V gene data show CDR1 as SGDLS and CDR2 as YYNGEE. J was trimmed by 8 bases and V by 2 bases; bases with no gene match: 5. As DNA, the CDR3 is TGTGCCAGCAGCGTCCGGGACAGGGGGCCCTATGAGCAGTTCTTC. Translation: CASSVRDRGPYEQFF.

This clone was seen a handful of times. The V and J genes are TRBV7-8 and TRBJ2-7; 9 nucleotides align to TRBD1. The CDR3 covers 15 residues. J gave up 9 bases and V 5 bases, and 14 bases lay outside the gene matches. CDR1 is SGHVS and CDR2 is FQNEAQ in the germline V gene. DNA of the CDR3: TGTGCCAGCAGCGCTAACCCGGGACAGGGTACAGTGCAGTACTTC. Residues: CASSANPGQGTVQYF.

This clone has more than one count but fewer than ten. The V and J genes are TRBV28 and TRBJ2-6, with a tentative D call TRBD1 (6 bases). Germline V CDR1 and CDR2: MDHEN, SYDVKM. Trimming left V 2 bases short and J 1 base short, with 6 bases between. This CDR3 has 15 amino acids. The CDR3 DNA reads as TGTGCCAGCAGTTTAAGGGGGTCTGGGGCCAACGTCCTGACTTTC. Its translation: CASSLRGSGANVLTF.

The V call is TRBV4-2, the J call TRBJ1-2; weak D call: TRBD1 (6 bases). The CDR3 is 16 residues long. Trimming cost V 0 bases and J 3 bases, with 14 bases left between them. Germline CDR1 and CDR2: LGHNA and YNFKEQ. CDR3 residues: CASSQDLNREDYGYTF. DNA for the CDR3: TGTGCCAGCAGCCAAGATCTGAACAGGGAGGACTATGGCTACACCTTC.

The chain uses TRBV27 and TRBJ1-2; perhaps TRBD1 as D (5 bases). The V gene lost 3 bases and the J gene lost 2 bases, with 7 bases spanning the gap. CDR1 is MNHEY and CDR2 is SMNVEV in the germline V gene (reference sequence). The CDR3 totals 13 residues. CDR3 sequence reads: CASSFSGNYGYTF. The CDR3 DNA follows: TGTGCCAGCAGTTTCTCAGGGAACTATGGCTACACCTTC.

The chain uses TRBV9 and TRBJ2-3; a possible D gene is TRBD2 (6 bases). Germline CDR1 reads SGDLS; CDR2 reads YYNGEE. The CDR3 covers 16 residues. Trimming stripped 0 bases from V and 4 bases from J, with 15 bases between. CDR3: CASSVGMRGESDTQYF. CDR3 coding DNA: TGTGCCAGCAGCGTAGGGATGCGGGGTGAGTCAGATACGCAGTATTTT.

This clone has only one observation. This chain connects TRBV19 to TRBJ1-1; 7 nucleotides agree with TRBD1. The CDR3 has 14 amino acids. Per the germline V gene, CDR1 is LNHDA and CDR2 is SQIVND (reference sequence). The junction had 3 bases not matched to a gene; V was cut back by 2 bases and J by 3 bases. In DNA form, the CDR3 reads TGTGCCAGTAGTATACATACAGGGGACACTGAAGCTTTCTTT. This codes for CASSIHTGDTEAFF.

This clone was recorded a few times. This sequence joins TRBV11-2 and TRBJ2-3, with 7 bases fitting TRBD1. The CDR3 covers 15 residues. The germline CDR1 and CDR2 sequences are SGHAT and FQNNGV. With V trimmed by 0 bases and J by 6 bases, 6 bases remained unmatched. CDR3 nucleotides: TGTGCCAGCAGCTTAGAAGTAGGACAGGTTGATACGCAGTATTTT. Amino acids: CASSLEVGQVDTQYF. Supplemented by reference TRBV11-2 and TRBJ2-3, the full variable domain reads EAGVAQSPRYKIIEKRQSVAFWCNPISGHATLYWYQQILGQGPKLLIQFQNNGVVDDSQLPKDRFSAERLKGVDSTLKIQPAKLEDSAVYLCASSLEVGQVDTQYFGPGTRLTVL.

The rearrangement uses TRBV10-1 and TRBJ1-6; TRBD1 aligns across 7 bases. The CDR3 is made up of 15 amino acids. After removal of 7 bases from V and 5 bases from J, the junction contained 8 bases not matched to a gene. Looked up from germline, CDR1 is WNHNN and CDR2 is SYGVQD (reference sequence). The CDR3 nucleotides are TGCGCCAGCAATACTTCGGACAGGCATAATTCACCCCTCCACTTT. Its protein is CASNTSDRHNSPLHF.

This clone has only a few counts. The rearrangement links TRBV5-5 to TRBJ1-2; TRBD1 might be the D (5 bases). This CDR3 is 14 amino acids long. The V gene lost 4 bases and the J gene lost 2 bases, with 12 bases spanning the gap. Germline V CDR1 and CDR2: SGHKS, YYEKEE (reference sequence). CDR3 loop: CASSLHDRNYGYTF. In DNA form, the CDR3 reads TGTGCCAGCAGCCTACACGACAGAAACTATGGCTACACCTTC.

The genes are TRBV5-6 and TRBJ1-3, with D maybe TRBD1 (5 bases). V was trimmed by 1 base and J by 4 bases, leaving 21 bases between them. The germline gives CDR1 SGHDT, CDR2 YYEEEE. The CDR3 has 18 amino acids. The chain's CDR3 is CASSLWGATVGGGNTIYF. CDR3 coding DNA: TGTGCCAGCAGCTTGTGGGGCGCCACAGTCGGTGGCGGAAACACCATATATTTT.

The chain recombines TRBV6-5 with TRBJ1-2, with D maybe TRBD1 (5 bases). Germline CDR1 and CDR2: MNHEY and SVGAGI. There are 13 residues in the CDR3. Deletions cut 4 bases from V and 4 bases from J, with 10 bases between. The CDR3: CASSFKGLYGYTF. The CDR3 nucleotides read TGTGCCAGCAGTTTCAAGGGGCTCTATGGCTACACCTTC.

The chain uses TRBV13 and TRBJ1-2; D might be TRBD1 (5 bases). The CDR3 loop spans 13 amino acids. Deletions cut 5 bases from V and 1 base from J, with 8 bases between. CDR1 is PRHDT, CDR2 FYEKMQ, per germline (reference sequence). CDR3 loop: CASSLTDNYGYTF. The CDR3 nucleotides read TGTGCCAGCAGCCTGACAGATAACTATGGCTACACCTTC. Based on the CDR3 plus reference TRBV13 and TRBJ1-2, the full variable domain is AAGVIQSPRHLIKEKRETATLKCYPIPRHDTVYWYQQGPGQDPQFLISFYEKMQSDKGSIPDRFSAQQFSDYHSELNMSSLELGDSALYFCASSLTDNYGYTFGSGTRLTVV.

The chain recombines TRBV5-8 with TRBJ1-2; 7 nucleotides line up with TRBD1. Unmatched junction bases numbered 7, after V lost 0 bases and J lost 5 bases. In germline, CDR1 is SGHTS, CDR2 YDEGEE. This CDR3 contains 15 residues. The CDR3 DNA reads as TGTGCCAGCAGCTTGGAGAAGGGGGCATGGTATGGCTACACCTTC. This gives the protein CASSLEKGAWYGYTF.

This clone was counted a single time. CDR3 coding DNA: TGCAGCGTTGAAGATATGGGGGAGAACACTGAAGCTTTCTTT. Amino acid sequence: CSVEDMGENTEAFF. J is TRBJ1-1 and V is TRBV29-1; D is perhaps TRBD1 (5 bases). The V end was cut by 0 bases, the J end by 1 base, with 9 bases between. CDR1 and CDR2 from the germline V gene are SQVTM and ANQGSEA. There are 14 residues in the CDR3. The complete variable domain, with remaining parts taken from reference TRBV29-1 and TRBJ1-1, reads SAVISQKPSRDICQRGTSLTIQCQVDSQVTMMFWYRQQPGQSLTLIATANQGSEATYESGFVIDKFPISRPNLTFSTLTVSNMSPEDSSIYLCSVEDMGENTEAFFGQGTRLTVV.

The chain joins TRBV6-5 to TRBJ2-5; 11 bases are shared with TRBD1. The V and J ends lost 7 bases and 4 bases, in that order; junction bases with no gene match: 5. The length of the CDR3 is 14 residues. Germline CDR1 reads MNHEY; CDR2 reads SVGAGI. The CDR3 DNA is TGTGCCAGCAATCCGGGACAGGGGGGAGAGACCCAGTACTTC. Protein sequence: CASNPGQGGETQYF.

The chain recombines TRBV28 with TRBJ1-4; D may be TRBD1 (5 bases). Trimming pared 7 bases from V and 5 bases from J, leaving 17 bases between. The CDR3 has 15 residues. Germline lookup yields CDR1 MDHEN and CDR2 SYDVKM. The CDR3 DNA reads TGTGCCAGCACTCCCCCAGCAGGGAGGAATGAAAAACTGTTTTTT. Translated: CASTPPAGRNEKLFF.

The chain recombines TRBV5-4 with TRBJ2-5, with 7 bases that match TRBD2. CDR1 and CDR2 from the germline V gene are SGHNT and YYREEE (reference sequence). CDR3 length equals 13 residues. J lost 3 bases, V lost 4 bases, and 3 bases had no gene match. For the CDR3, the DNA is TGTGCCAGCAGCCTAAGCGGGAAAGAGACCCAGTACTTC. It codes for CASSLSGKETQYF.